The 9 T cell receptor beta chains below all came from one sample that was sequenced in a study of vaccination effects on CD4 cells after COVID-19. Culture lasted about 10 days before CD4+ T cell isolation. TCRdb keeps only in-frame clones here, not all; method: immunoSEQ multiplex PCR. The sample includes under 40,000 clones, 65% to 70% of them seen just once. These receptors lack a known antigen. Sequencing was performed on CD4+ T cells from PBMCs cultured without peptide, taken before COVID-19 vaccination. The receptors were sampled from a human donor who received a COVID-19 vaccine.

This clone was picked up a small number of times. V is TRBV14 and J is TRBJ1-2; tentative D call: TRBD1 (6 bases). Germline V gene data show CDR1 as SGHDN and CDR2 as FVKESK. This CDR3 is built from 15 residues. Trimming took off 2 bases at V and 9 bases at J, with 19 bases between the two ends. As DNA, the CDR3 is TGTGCCAGCAGCCAATCGGGACAAGGAAGGCGGCGCTACACCTTC. Its translation is CASSQSGQGRRRYTF.

This clone occurred once. The V and J genes are TRBV30 and TRBJ1-4; 7 bases line up with TRBD1. This CDR3 has 13 residues. V shed 5 bases and J 4 bases; nucleotides not matched to a gene: 4. CDR1 GTSNPN and CDR2 SVGIG come from the germline V gene (reference sequence). In DNA, the CDR3 is TGTGCCTGGTCCAGACAGGGTAATGAAAAACTGTTTTTT. As protein: CAWSRQGNEKLFF.

The chain has TRBV4-2 and TRBJ2-7, with a weak D call TRBD1 (6 bases). V shed 0 bases and J shed 4 bases, with 13 bases lying between them. The V gene's germline CDR1 is LGHNA and CDR2 YNFKEQ. This CDR3 is 15 amino acids long. The chain's CDR3 is CASSQDLQGIYEQYF. CDR3 sequence (DNA): TGTGCCAGCAGCCAAGATCTGCAGGGGATTTACGAGCAGTACTTC.

This clone has just a few counts. The CDR3 sequence: CASSLEYSRGRSFF. DNA of the CDR3: TGTGCCAGCAGCTTAGAATACTCACGGGGGCGATCTTTCTTT. The J gene is TRBJ1-1, the V gene TRBV7-2; D might be TRBD1 (6 bases). The V end lost 1 base, the J end lost 12 bases, and 18 bases lay between the germline ends. This CDR3 contains 14 residues. The germline CDR1 and CDR2 sequences are SGHTA and FQGNSA.

The chain links TRBV28 to TRBJ2-7, with D unresolved. V was cut by 10 bases and J by 5 bases, with 15 bases left in between. The CDR3 has 12 residues. CDR1 and CDR2 from the germline V gene are MDHEN and SYDVKM. CDR3 residues: CATTVDKDEQYF. The CDR3, as DNA: TGTGCCACCACAGTCGACAAAGACGAGCAGTACTTC.

Relative to its sample, this clone is medium-sized. The gene calls are TRBV5-6 and TRBJ1-1; the D is unclear. The germline V gene encodes CDR1 SGHDT and CDR2 YYEEEE. The CDR3 runs to 15 residues. Trimming left V 0 bases short and J 1 base short, with 10 bases between. This CDR3 reads CASSLGLVKNTEAFF. CDR3 in DNA: TGTGCCAGCAGCTTGGGACTTGTGAAGAACACTGAAGCTTTCTTT.

J is TRBJ2-3 and V is TRBV5-1; D not resolved. Germline values: CDR1 SGHRS, CDR2 YFSETQ. The V end lost 1 base, the J end lost 1 base, and 7 bases lay between the germline ends. The CDR3 runs to 14 residues. The CDR3 DNA follows: TGCGCCAGCAGCTTGAGCGACGGCACAGATACGCAGTATTTT. Residues: CASSLSDGTDTQYF. Together with reference TRBV5-1 and TRBJ2-3, the CDR3 gives the full variable domain: KAGVTQTPRYLIKTRGQQVTLSCSPISGHRSVSWYQQTPGQGLQFLFEYFSETQRNKGNFPGRFSGRQFSNSRSEMNVSTLELGDSALYLCASSLSDGTDTQYFGPGTRLTVL.

The chain employs TRBV30 and TRBJ1-1; D call uncertain. The V and J ends lost 3 bases and 5 bases respectively, with 13 bases between them. The CDR3 contains 13 residues. Germline V gene lookup returns CDR1 GTSNPN and CDR2 SVGIG (reference sequence). The DNA for the CDR3 is TGTGCCTGGAGCCTCATGAGGGAGACTGAAGCTTTCTTT. This encodes CAWSLMRETEAFF.

This clone was seen a few times. V usage is TRBV4-1 and J usage is TRBJ1-5; 7 bases are a match to TRBD1. Germline assignment: CDR1 MGHRA and CDR2 YSYEKL. The CDR3 runs 17 residues. The V segment lost 0 bases and the J segment 5 bases; nucleotides outside the gene matches: 10. The CDR3 DNA reads TGCGCCAGCAGCCAAGACCCTAAGACAGGGCTGGATCAGCCCCAGCATTTT. It is translated as CASSQDPKTGLDQPQHF.